The 3 T cell receptor beta chains below were found in one sample sequenced in a study of CD8 T cells in ankylosing spondylitis. From the 5' RACE reads, TCRdb called clonotypes with MiXCR, one entry per CDR3 protein. The table includes a few hundred thousand distinct CDR3 sequences, around 10% detected once. Sequencing used blood, either unsorted or a sorted T cell fraction (not recorded which). These receptors all come from a male donor with ankylosing spondylitis or in good health (not recorded which).

This clonotype came up many times. DNA for the CDR3: TGTGCCAGCAGTAACCGGGGTTCGGACACTGAAGCTTTCTTT. The encoded protein is CASSNRGSDTEAFF. J is TRBJ1-1 and V is TRBV28; no reliable D call. CDR1 and CDR2 (germline): MDHEN, SYDVKM. Trimming shortened V by 5 bases and J by 3 bases, and 13 bases separated the two germline ends. The CDR3 has 14 residues.

Notes on this clonotype: A much larger clone is a single base away; this may be a read error. The chain recombines TRBV29-1 with TRBJ2-1; the match to TRBD1 covers 8 bases. CDR1 is SQVTM and CDR2 is ANQGSEA in the germline V gene. This CDR3 is 14 amino acids long. V dropped 6 bases and J dropped 5; count of bases not matched to a gene: 9. The CDR3 here is CSVAPGTGHNEQFF. The CDR3 bases are TGCAGCGTCGCACCCGGGACAGGTCACAATGAGCAGTTCTTC.

The sample holds a few counts of this clonotype. The chain recombines TRBV25-1 with TRBJ2-7, with 9 bases that match TRBD2. The CDR3 sequence is 13 residues long. CDR1 MGHDK and CDR2 SYGVNS come from the germline V gene. The V and J ends lost 9 bases and 6 bases, in that order; junction bases with no gene match: 9. The CDR3 here is CASRLAGGVEQYF. The CDR3 DNA reads as TGTGCCAGTAGGTTGGCGGGAGGGGTCGAGCAGTACTTC.